This T cell receptor (beta chain) was captured in a study of T cells after somatic rescue of genetic block. TCRdb's copy holds only in-frame clones and misses some; the assay was immunoSEQ multiplex PCR. The sample contains tens of thousands of clones, approximately 90% of which appear only once. Germline V gene lookup returns CDR1 MNHEY and CDR2 SMNVEV (reference sequence). V lost 5 bases and J lost 2; bases outside the gene matches: 12. The CDR3 has 17 amino acids. The sequence derives from a woman younger than 35. The sequencing input was peripheral blood mononuclear cells (PBMCs). V is TRBV27 and J is TRBJ1-5; 7 bases fit TRBD1. The CDR3 region has the DNA TGTGCCAGCAGTACGAATTCAGGGGGAGCCGGCAATCAGCCCCAGCATTTT. Its protein product is CASSTNSGGAGNQPQHF.